This T cell receptor beta chain was identified during a study of cytomegalovirus exposure and HLA in healthy donors. Repertoires were generated with immunoSEQ multiplex PCR, while TCRdb's copy carries only in-frame clones and drops some. The sample shows 100,000 to 150,000 clones, under 90% of them seen only once. Study results and limitations: Reported results showed that the classifier diagnosed cytomegalovirus status with high specificity and sensitivity. There were 150 or so TCR beta chains listed as cytomegalovirus-associated. It was found in a later analysis that first-cohort TCR clusters tended to co-occur in the 100 to 150 validation repertoires.

The CDR3 covers 17 residues. V trimming: 4 bases; J trimming: 8 bases; junction bases outside the gene matches: 14. Germline CDR1 is MNHEY and CDR2 is SMNVEV (reference sequence). The donors were members of the roughly 120-subject validation cohort (separate from the roughly 700-subject first cohort). With respect to this clone: Its target is not known.

The sample comprised PBMCs. This receptor was obtained from a man younger than 45 in good health and CMV-seronegative. The chain has TRBV27 and TRBJ1-2; 12 positions match TRBD1. CDR3 in DNA: TGTGCCAGCAGTTCAACGTGGGACAGGGGGCATAAAGGCGGCTACACCTTC. Its protein is CASSSTWDRGHKGGYTF.